Described below is a single T cell receptor (beta chain) sequence and its context. This CDR3 has 14 amino acids. Germline lookup yields CDR1 SQVTM and CDR2 ANQGSEA. J lost 4 bases, V lost 7 bases, and 11 bases had no gene match. The entry originates in a study of technical replicates of blood from a handful of donors. Clones were read by immunoSEQ multiplex PCR, and TCRdb kept only the in-frame ones, dropping some. The sample has approximately 81,000 clones; 90% to 96% are singletons. This TCR was sampled from a human donor in good health. The V and J genes are TRBV29-1 and TRBJ1-1; the match to TRBD1 covers 8 bases. Sequences were obtained from T cells isolated from PBMCs. DNA for the CDR3: TGCAGCGCCCCGGTCGGGACAGGAGCCACTGAAGCTTTCTTT. Translating it yields CSAPVGTGATEAFF.